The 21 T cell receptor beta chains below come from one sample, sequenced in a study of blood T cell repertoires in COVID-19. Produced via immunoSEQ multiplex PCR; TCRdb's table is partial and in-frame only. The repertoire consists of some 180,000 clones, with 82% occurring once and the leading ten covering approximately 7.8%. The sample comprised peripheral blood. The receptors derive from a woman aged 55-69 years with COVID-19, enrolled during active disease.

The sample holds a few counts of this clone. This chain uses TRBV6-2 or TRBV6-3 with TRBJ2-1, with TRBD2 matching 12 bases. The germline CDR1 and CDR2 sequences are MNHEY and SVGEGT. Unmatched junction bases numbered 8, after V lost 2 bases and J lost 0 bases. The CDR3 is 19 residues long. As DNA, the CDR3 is TGTGCCAGCAGTTACCCAAGGACTAGCGGGACGAGCTCCTACAATGAGCAGTTCTTC. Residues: CASSYPRTSGTSSYNEQFF.

In nucleotides, the CDR3 is TGCAGCGTTGTTCTGGTCTGGCGGGAGACCCAGTACTTC. Translated, it gives CSVVLVWRETQYF. The V gene is TRBV29-1, the J gene TRBJ2-5; D remains unclear. Germline lookup yields CDR1 SQVTM and CDR2 ANQGSEA. Trimming took off 4 bases at V and 5 bases at J, with 14 bases between the two ends. This CDR3 has 13 amino acids.

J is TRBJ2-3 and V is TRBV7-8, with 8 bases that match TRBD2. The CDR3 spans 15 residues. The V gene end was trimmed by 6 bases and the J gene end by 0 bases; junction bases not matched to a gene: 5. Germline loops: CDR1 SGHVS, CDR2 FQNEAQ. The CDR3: CASRVRGGSTDTQYF. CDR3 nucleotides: TGTGCCAGCAGAGTTCGGGGGGGTAGCACAGATACGCAGTATTTT.

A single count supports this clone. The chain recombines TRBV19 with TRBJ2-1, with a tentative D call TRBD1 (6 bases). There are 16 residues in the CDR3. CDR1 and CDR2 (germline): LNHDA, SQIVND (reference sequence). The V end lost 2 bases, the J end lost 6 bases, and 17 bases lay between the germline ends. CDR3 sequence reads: CASSISRQGLSNEQFF. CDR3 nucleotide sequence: TGTGCCAGTAGTATATCTCGTCAGGGGTTATCCAATGAGCAGTTCTTC.

This chain's CDR3 is CASSYSGVAGIYNEQFF. In DNA, the CDR3 is TGTGCCAGCAGTTACTCTGGGGTAGCGGGTATCTACAATGAGCAGTTCTTC. The rearrangement links TRBV6-2 or TRBV6-3 to TRBJ2-1, with 7 bases that match TRBD2. From germline, CDR1 is MNHEY and CDR2 SVGEGT. The ends lost 0 bases at V and 3 bases at J; junction bases unmatched: 8. The CDR3 has 17 amino acids.

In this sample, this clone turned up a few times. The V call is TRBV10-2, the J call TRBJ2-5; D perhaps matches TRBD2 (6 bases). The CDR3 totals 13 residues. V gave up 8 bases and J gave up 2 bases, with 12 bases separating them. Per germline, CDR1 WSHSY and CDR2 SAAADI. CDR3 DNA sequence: TGCGCCAGCCGTCTGCGGGGACAAGAGACCCAGTACTTC. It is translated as CASRLRGQETQYF.

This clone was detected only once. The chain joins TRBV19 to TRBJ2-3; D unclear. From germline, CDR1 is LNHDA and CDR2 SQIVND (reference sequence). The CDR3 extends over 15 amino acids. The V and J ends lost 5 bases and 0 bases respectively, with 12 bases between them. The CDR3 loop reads CASSRQWSSTDTQYF. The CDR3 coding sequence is TGTGCCAGTAGTCGTCAGTGGTCTAGCACAGATACGCAGTATTTT.

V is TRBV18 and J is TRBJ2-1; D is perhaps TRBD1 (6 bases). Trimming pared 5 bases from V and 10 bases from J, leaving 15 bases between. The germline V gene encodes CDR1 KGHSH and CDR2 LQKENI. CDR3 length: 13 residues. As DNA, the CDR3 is TGTGCCAGCTCATCTTCTCGACAGGCCGAGCAGTTCTTC. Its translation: CASSSSRQAEQFF.

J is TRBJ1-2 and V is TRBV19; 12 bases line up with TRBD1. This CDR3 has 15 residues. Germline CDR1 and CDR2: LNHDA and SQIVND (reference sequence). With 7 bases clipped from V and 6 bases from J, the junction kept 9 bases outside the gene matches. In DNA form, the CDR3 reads TGTGCCAGTAATATTTATGGGACAGGGGGCGATGGCTACACCTTC. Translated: CASNIYGTGGDGYTF.

This CDR3 is CASSPKMTGGQETQYF. DNA for the CDR3: TGTGCCAGCAGCCCCAAGATGACAGGGGGCCAAGAGACCCAGTACTTC. The rearrangement joins TRBV9 to TRBJ2-5, with 9 bases lining up with TRBD1. This CDR3 contains 16 residues. Germline lookup yields CDR1 SGDLS and CDR2 YYNGEE. V shed 4 bases, J shed 1 base, and the junction held 8 bases outside the gene matches.

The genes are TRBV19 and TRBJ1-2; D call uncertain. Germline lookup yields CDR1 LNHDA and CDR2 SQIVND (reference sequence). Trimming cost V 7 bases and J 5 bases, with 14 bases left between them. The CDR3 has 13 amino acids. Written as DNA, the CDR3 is TGTGCCAGTAAGGCGTACAGCTATTATGGCTACACCTTC. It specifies CASKAYSYYGYTF. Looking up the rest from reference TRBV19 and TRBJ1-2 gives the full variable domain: DGGITQSPKYLFRKEGQNVTLSCEQNLNHDAMYWYRQDPGQGLRLIYYSQIVNDFQKGDIAEGYSVSREKKESFPLTVTSAQKNPTAFYLCASKAYSYYGYTFGSGTRLTVV.

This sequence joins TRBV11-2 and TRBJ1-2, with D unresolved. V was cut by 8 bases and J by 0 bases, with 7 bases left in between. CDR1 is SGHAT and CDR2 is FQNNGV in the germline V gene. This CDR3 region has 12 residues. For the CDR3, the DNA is TGTGCCAGCGGCTCTTCTAACTATGGCTACACCTTC. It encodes CASGSSNYGYTF.

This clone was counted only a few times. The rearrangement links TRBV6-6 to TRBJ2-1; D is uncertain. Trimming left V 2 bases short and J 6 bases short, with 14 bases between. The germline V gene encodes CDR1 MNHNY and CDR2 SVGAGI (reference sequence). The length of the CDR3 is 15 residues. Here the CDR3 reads CASSYDSTIANEQFF. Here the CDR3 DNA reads TGTGCCAGCAGTTACGATAGTACGATAGCCAATGAGCAGTTCTTC.

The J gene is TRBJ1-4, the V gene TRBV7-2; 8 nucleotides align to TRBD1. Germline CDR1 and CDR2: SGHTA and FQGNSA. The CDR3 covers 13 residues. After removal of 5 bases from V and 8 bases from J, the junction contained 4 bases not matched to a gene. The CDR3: CASSKDRDEKLFF. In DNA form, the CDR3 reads TGTGCCAGCAGCAAGGACAGGGACGAAAAACTGTTTTTT.

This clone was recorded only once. The CDR3 nucleotides are TGTGCCAGTAGTCTACCACAGGGACGCAATGAGCAGTTCTTC. This sequence encodes CASSLPQGRNEQFF. The V and J genes are TRBV19 and TRBJ2-1; TRBD1 might be the D (6 bases). This CDR3 spans 14 amino acids. The germline CDR1 and CDR2 sequences are LNHDA and SQIVND (reference sequence). The V end was cut by 5 bases, the J end by 6 bases, with 14 bases between.

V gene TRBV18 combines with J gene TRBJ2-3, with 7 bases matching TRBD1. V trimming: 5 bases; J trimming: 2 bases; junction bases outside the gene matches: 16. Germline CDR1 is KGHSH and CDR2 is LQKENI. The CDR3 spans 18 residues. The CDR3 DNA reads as TGTGCCAGCTCAGTGAGGACAGGAAGCAGAGGGACCACAGATACGCAGTATTTT. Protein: CASSVRTGSRGTTDTQYF.

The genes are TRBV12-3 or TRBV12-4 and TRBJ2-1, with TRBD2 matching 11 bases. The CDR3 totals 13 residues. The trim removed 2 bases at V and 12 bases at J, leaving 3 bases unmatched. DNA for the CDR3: TGTGCCAGCAGTTTACTCACTAGCGGGGGGCAGTTCTTC. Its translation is CASSLLTSGGQFF.

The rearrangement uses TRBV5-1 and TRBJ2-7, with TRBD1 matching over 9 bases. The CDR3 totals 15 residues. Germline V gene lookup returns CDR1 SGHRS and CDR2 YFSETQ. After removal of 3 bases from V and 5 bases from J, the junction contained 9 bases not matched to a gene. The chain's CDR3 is CASSYGTGTANEQYF. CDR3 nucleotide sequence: TGCGCCAGCAGCTACGGGACAGGGACGGCCAACGAGCAGTACTTC.

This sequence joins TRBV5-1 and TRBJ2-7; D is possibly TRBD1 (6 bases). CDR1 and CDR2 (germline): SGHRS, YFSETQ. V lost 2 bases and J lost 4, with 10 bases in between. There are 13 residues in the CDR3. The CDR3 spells CASSLTGPYEQYF. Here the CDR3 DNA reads TGCGCCAGCAGCTTAACAGGGCCTTACGAGCAGTACTTC.

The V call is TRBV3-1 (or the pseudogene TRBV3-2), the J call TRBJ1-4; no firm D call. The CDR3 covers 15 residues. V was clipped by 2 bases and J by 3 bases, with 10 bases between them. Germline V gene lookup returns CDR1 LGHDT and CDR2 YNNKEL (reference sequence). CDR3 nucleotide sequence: TGTGCCAGCAGCCAACGAGGGCGTTCTAATGAAAAACTGTTTTTT. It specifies CASSQRGRSNEKLFF.

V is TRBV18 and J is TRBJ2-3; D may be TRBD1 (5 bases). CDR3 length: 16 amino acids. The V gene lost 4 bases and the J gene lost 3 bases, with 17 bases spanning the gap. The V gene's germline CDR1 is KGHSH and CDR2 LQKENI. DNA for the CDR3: TGTGCCAGCTCACGGACAAAGGGTCCTGGGACAGATACGCAGTATTTT. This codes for CASSRTKGPGTDTQYF. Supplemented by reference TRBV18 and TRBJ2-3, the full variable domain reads NAGVMQNPRHLVRRRGQEARLRCSPMKGHSHVYWYRQLPEEGLKFMVYLQKENIIDESGMPKERFSAEFPKEGPSILRIQQVVRGDSAAYFCASSRTKGPGTDTQYFGPGTRLTVL.